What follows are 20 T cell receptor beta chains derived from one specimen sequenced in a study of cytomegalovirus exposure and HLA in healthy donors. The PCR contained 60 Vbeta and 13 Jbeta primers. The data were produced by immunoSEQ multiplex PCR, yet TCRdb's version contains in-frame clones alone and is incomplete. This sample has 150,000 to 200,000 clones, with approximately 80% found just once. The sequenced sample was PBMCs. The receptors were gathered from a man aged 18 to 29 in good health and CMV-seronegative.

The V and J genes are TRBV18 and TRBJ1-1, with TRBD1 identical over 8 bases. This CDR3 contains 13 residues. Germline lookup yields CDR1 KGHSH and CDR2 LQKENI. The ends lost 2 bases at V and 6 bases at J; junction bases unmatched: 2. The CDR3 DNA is TGTGCCAGCTCACCATTACAGGGGGCTGAAGCTTTCTTT. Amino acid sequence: CASSPLQGAEAFF.

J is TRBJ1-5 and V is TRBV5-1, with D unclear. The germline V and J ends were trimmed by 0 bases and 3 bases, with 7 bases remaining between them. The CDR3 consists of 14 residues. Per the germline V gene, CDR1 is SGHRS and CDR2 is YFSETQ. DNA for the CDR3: TGCGCCAGCAGCTTGGACACCAACAATCAGCCCCAGCATTTT. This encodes CASSLDTNNQPQHF.

CDR3 sequence reads: CASSYSGTASSGNTIYF. In DNA form, the CDR3 reads TGTGCCAGCAGCTACTCCGGGACAGCGAGCTCTGGAAACACCATATATTTT. The chain uses TRBV7-2 and TRBJ1-3; TRBD1 matches 7 bases. Unmatched junction bases numbered 9, after V lost 4 bases and J lost 0 bases. In germline, CDR1 is SGHTA, CDR2 FQGNSA. CDR3 size: 17 residues.

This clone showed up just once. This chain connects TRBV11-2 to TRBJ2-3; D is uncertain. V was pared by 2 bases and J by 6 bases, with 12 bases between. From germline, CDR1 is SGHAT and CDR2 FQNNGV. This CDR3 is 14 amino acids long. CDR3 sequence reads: CASSLLDMRDTQYF. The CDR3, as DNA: TGTGCCAGCAGCTTACTGGATATGCGGGATACGCAGTATTTT.

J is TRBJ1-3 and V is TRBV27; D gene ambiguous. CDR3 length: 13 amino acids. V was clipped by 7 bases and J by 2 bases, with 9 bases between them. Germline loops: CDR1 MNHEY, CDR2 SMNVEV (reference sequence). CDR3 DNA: TGTGCCAGCACCCGCAGGCCTGGAAACACCATATATTTT. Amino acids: CASTRRPGNTIYF.

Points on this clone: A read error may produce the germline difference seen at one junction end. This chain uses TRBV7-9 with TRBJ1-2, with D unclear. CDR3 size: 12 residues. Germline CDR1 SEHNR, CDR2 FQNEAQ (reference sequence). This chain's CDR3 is CSSSLALHGYTF. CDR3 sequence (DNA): TGTTCCAGCAGCTTAGCCCTTCATGGCTACACCTTC. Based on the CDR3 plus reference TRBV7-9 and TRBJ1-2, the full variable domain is DTGVSQNPRHKITKRGQNVTFRCDPISEHNRLYWYRQTLGQGPEFLTYFQNEAQLEKSRLLSDRFSAERPKGSFSTLEIQRTEQGDSAMYLCSSSLALHGYTFGSGTRLTVV.

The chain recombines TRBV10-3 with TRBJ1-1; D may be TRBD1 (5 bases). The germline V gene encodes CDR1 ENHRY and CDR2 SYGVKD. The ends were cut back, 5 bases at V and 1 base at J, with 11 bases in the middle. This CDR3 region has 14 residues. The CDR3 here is CAISPRGENTEAFF. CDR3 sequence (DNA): TGTGCCATCAGTCCTCGGGGGGAGAACACTGAAGCTTTCTTT.

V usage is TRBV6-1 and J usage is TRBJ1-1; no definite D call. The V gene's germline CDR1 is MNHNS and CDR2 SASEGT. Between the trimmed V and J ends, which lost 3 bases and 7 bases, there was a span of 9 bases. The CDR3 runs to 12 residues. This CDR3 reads CASSDLAGEAFF. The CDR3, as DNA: TGTGCCAGCAGTGACCTGGCAGGTGAAGCTTTCTTT.

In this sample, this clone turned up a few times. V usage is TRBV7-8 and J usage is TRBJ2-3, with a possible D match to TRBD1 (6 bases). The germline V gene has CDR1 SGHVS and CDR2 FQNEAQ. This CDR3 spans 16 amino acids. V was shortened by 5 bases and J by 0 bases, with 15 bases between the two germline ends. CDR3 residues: CASSLGQTTSTDTQYF. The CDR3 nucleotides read TGTGCCAGCAGCCTCGGACAGACCACTAGCACAGATACGCAGTATTTT.

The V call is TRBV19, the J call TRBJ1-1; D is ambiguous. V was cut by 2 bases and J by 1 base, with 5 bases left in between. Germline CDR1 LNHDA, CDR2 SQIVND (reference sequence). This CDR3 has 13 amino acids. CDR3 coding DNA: TGTGCCAGTAGTATATTACAGAACACTGAAGCTTTCTTT. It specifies CASSILQNTEAFF. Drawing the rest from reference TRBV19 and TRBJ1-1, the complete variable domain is DGGITQSPKYLFRKEGQNVTLSCEQNLNHDAMYWYRQDPGQGLRLIYYSQIVNDFQKGDIAEGYSVSREKKESFPLTVTSAQKNPTAFYLCASSILQNTEAFFGQGTRLTVV.

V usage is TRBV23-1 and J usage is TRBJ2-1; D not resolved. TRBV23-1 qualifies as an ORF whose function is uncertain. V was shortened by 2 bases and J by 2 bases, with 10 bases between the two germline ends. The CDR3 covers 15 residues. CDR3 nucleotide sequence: TGCGCCAGCAGTCAAAGGCACTATCCCTACAATGAGCAGTTCTTC. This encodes CASSQRHYPYNEQFF.

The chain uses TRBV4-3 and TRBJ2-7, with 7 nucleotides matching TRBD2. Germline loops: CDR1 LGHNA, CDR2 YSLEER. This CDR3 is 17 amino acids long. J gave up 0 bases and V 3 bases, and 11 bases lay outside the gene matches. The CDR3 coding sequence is TGCGCCAGCAGCCAGGCCCCAGGGACTACCGCCTCCTACGAGCAGTACTTC. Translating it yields CASSQAPGTTASYEQYF.

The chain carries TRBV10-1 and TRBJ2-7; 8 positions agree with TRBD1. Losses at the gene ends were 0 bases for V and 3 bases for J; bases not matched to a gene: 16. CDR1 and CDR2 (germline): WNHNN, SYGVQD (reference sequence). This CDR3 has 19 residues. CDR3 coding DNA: TGCGCCAGCAGTGAGTCGAACAGGGAAACAGGGGGATCATGCTACGAGCAGTACTTC. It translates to CASSESNRETGGSCYEQYF.

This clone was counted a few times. This CDR3 is CSVVGGTETEAFF. The CDR3 DNA reads as TGCAGCGTCGTGGGGGGGACGGAGACTGAAGCTTTCTTT. The chain carries TRBV29-1 and TRBJ1-1; possibly TRBD1 for D (5 bases). V was pared by 6 bases and J by 5 bases, with 16 bases between. There are 13 residues in the CDR3. In germline, CDR1 is SQVTM, CDR2 ANQGSEA.

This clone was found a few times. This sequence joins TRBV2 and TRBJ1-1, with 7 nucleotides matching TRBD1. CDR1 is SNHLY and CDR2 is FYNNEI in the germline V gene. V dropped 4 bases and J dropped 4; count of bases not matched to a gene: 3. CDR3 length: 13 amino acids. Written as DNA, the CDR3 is TGTGCCAGCAGTGGACAGGGATTCACTGAAGCTTTCTTT. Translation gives CASSGQGFTEAFF.

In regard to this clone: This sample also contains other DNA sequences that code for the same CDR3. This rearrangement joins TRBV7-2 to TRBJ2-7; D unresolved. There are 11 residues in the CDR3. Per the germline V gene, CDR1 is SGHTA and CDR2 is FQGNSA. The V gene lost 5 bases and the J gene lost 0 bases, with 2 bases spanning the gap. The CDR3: CASSLSYEQYF. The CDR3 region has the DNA TGTGCCAGCAGCCTCTCCTACGAGCAGTACTTC.

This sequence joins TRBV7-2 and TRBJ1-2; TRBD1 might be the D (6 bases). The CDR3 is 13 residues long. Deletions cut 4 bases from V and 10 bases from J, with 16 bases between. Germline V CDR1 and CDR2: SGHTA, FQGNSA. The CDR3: CASSSDSMLVYTF. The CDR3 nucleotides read TGTGCCAGCAGCTCGGACAGTATGCTTGTCTACACCTTC.

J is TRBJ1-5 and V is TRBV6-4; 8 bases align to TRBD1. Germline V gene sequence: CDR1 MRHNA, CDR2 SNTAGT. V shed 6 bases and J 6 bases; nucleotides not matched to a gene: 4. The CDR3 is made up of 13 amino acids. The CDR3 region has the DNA TGTGCCAGCAGCCAGGGGGCTGGTCAGCCCCAGCATTTT. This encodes CASSQGAGQPQHF.

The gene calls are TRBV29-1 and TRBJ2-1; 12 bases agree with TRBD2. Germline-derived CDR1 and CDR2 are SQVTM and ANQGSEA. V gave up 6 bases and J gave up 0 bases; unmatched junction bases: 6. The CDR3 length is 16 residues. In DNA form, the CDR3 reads TGCAGCGTAACGACTAGCGGGAGCCTCTCCTACAATGAGCAGTTCTTC. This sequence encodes CSVTTSGSLSYNEQFF.

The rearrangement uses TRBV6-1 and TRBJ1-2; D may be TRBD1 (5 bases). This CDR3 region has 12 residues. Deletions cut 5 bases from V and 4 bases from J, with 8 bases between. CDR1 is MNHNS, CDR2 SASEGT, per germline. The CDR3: CASSTGLYGYTF. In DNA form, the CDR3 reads TGTGCCAGCAGTACAGGCCTCTATGGCTACACCTTC.